The 16 T cell receptor beta chains reported below all come from one sample, sequenced in a study of blood T cell repertoires in COVID-19. The table came from immunoSEQ multiplex PCR; TCRdb's copy has only in-frame clones and leaves some out. The sample records 64,000 or so clones, around 73% being singletons. Sequencing was done on a sample of peripheral blood. These receptors were taken from a man at least 80 years old with acute or convalescent COVID-19.

The V call is TRBV18, the J call TRBJ2-1; 8 bases line up with TRBD1. CDR1 is KGHSH, CDR2 LQKENI, per germline. The CDR3 loop spans 13 amino acids. V gave up 6 bases and J gave up 8 bases; unmatched junction bases: 6. CDR3 DNA sequence: TGTGCCAGCTCCCCCGGGACAGGAGATGAGCAGTTCTTC. Translation gives CASSPGTGDEQFF.

The V call is TRBV6-5, the J call TRBJ1-5; tentative D call: TRBD1 (6 bases). Per germline, CDR1 MNHEY and CDR2 SVGAGI. The V gene lost 6 bases and the J gene lost 4 bases, with 16 bases spanning the gap. The CDR3 runs 15 residues. The CDR3 coding sequence is TGTGCCAGCAGGCGCACCGGGACATTTAATCAGCCCCAGCATTTT. This translates into CASRRTGTFNQPQHF.

The rearrangement uses TRBV6-1 and TRBJ1-6; D is unclear. Germline CDR1 is MNHNS and CDR2 is SASEGT. The CDR3 is made up of 16 amino acids. Trimming cost V 3 bases and J 6 bases, with 15 bases left between them. The CDR3 here is CASSDPQRNSNSPLHF. CDR3 in DNA: TGTGCCAGCAGTGACCCTCAGCGTAATAGTAATTCACCCCTCCACTTT.

The V and J genes are TRBV11-1 and TRBJ2-1, with TRBD2 matching 9 bases. Unmatched junction bases numbered 6, after V lost 5 bases and J lost 4 bases. The V gene's germline CDR1 is SGHAT and CDR2 FQDESV (reference sequence). The CDR3 consists of 15 residues. This CDR3 is CASSALAGSYNEQFF. The CDR3, as DNA: TGTGCCAGCAGCGCCCTAGCGGGATCGTACAATGAGCAGTTCTTC.

This clone was recorded a few times. CDR3 in DNA: TGTGCCAGCAGCTTACTCCTAGGACAGGCCATCTACGAGCAGTACTTC. Translating it yields CASSLLLGQAIYEQYF. The chain recombines TRBV7-9 with TRBJ2-7, with 7 bases lining up with TRBD1. This CDR3 spans 16 amino acids. The germline gives CDR1 SEHNR, CDR2 FQNEAQ (reference sequence). V gave up 2 bases and J gave up 3 bases; unmatched junction bases: 10.

This clone was picked up a small number of times. The rearrangement links TRBV19 to TRBJ1-4; 7 bases fit TRBD1. The ends lost 4 bases at V and 6 bases at J; junction bases unmatched: 11. The CDR3 has 16 amino acids. The germline gives CDR1 LNHDA, CDR2 SQIVND (reference sequence). DNA for the CDR3: TGTGCCAGTAGTAAATTTAAGACCGGGACAGATGAAAAACTGTTTTTT. Translating gives CASSKFKTGTDEKLFF. The full variable domain, in which reference TRBV19 and TRBJ1-4 provide the parts outside the CDR3, is DGGITQSPKYLFRKEGQNVTLSCEQNLNHDAMYWYRQDPGQGLRLIYYSQIVNDFQKGDIAEGYSVSREKKESFPLTVTSAQKNPTAFYLCASSKFKTGTDEKLFFGSGTQLSVL.

The chain couples TRBV6-2 or TRBV6-3 to TRBJ2-1; D remains unclear. The CDR3 has 17 residues. V gave up 3 bases and J gave up 0 bases, with 15 bases separating them. CDR1 and CDR2 from the germline V gene are MNHEY and SVGEGT. The chain's CDR3 is CASSYRPRSSSYNEQFF. CDR3 sequence (DNA): TGTGCCAGCAGTTATCGCCCTCGCTCCAGCTCCTACAATGAGCAGTTCTTC.

The rearrangement uses TRBV9 and TRBJ2-5; 7 bases are shared with TRBD2. This CDR3 comprises 14 residues. With 4 bases clipped from V and 3 bases from J, the junction kept 6 bases outside the gene matches. The germline CDR1 and CDR2 sequences are SGDLS and YYNGEE. In DNA form, the CDR3 reads TGTGCCAGCAGCCTAATGGGGGGGGAAGAGACCCAGTACTTC. Amino acid sequence: CASSLMGGEETQYF.

The V call is TRBV11-3, the J call TRBJ2-1; 8 nucleotides line up with TRBD2. The J segment lost 4 bases and the V segment lost 4 bases, leaving 9 bases of the junction unmatched. The CDR3 has 16 residues. The V gene's germline CDR1 is SGHNT and CDR2 YENEEA. Written as DNA, the CDR3 is TGTGCCAGCAGCTCCACGATAGCGGGGTTGTACAATGAGCAGTTCTTC. Protein product: CASSSTIAGLYNEQFF.

This chain connects TRBV18 to TRBJ2-2; 8 positions match TRBD1. Germline assignment: CDR1 KGHSH and CDR2 LQKENI. V lost 1 base and J lost 6; bases outside the gene matches: 4. CDR3 length: 15 residues. CDR3 region: CASSPQSTGAGELFF. CDR3 nucleotide sequence: TGTGCCAGCTCACCACAATCGACAGGGGCCGGGGAGCTGTTTTTT.

This chain joins TRBV6-6 and TRBJ2-7, with D perhaps matching TRBD2 (6 bases). Trimming removed 6 bases at V and 2 bases at J, with 14 bases between. Germline V gene data show CDR1 as MNHNY and CDR2 as SVGAGI (reference sequence). This CDR3 is built from 14 residues. The CDR3 nucleotides read TGTGCCAGCAGCCGCGGGGACTCGACCTACGAGCAGTACTTC. Translated: CASSRGDSTYEQYF.

The V gene is TRBV30, the J gene TRBJ2-1; D possibly corresponds to TRBD2 (6 bases). Per the germline V gene, CDR1 is GTSNPN and CDR2 is SVGIG (reference sequence). The CDR3 is 14 amino acids. V was pared by 0 bases and J by 6 bases, with 12 bases between. The CDR3 DNA reads TGTGCCTGGAGTGTACTTTTCGGGGGCAATGAGCAGTTCTTC. Protein: CAWSVLFGGNEQFF.

The genes are TRBV12-5 and TRBJ2-7, with TRBD1 matching over 10 bases. Looked up from germline, CDR1 is LGHNT and CDR2 is FRNRAP. The CDR3 has 16 amino acids. V gave up 5 bases and J gave up 5 bases; unmatched junction bases: 12. DNA of the CDR3: TGTGCTAGTGGTACTAGCCGGGACAGGGGCGGCAACGAGCAGTACTTC. It is translated as CASGTSRDRGGNEQYF. The full variable domain, its missing parts supplied by reference TRBV12-5 and TRBJ2-7, is DARVTQTPRHKVTEMGQEVTMRCQPILGHNTVFWYRQTMMQGLELLAYFRNRAPLDDSGMPKDRFSAEMPDATLATLKIQPSEPRDSAVYFCASGTSRDRGGNEQYFGPGTRLTVT.

A few counts support this clone. This chain links TRBV28 with TRBJ2-1; 9 bases line up with TRBD2. CDR1 and CDR2 (germline): MDHEN, SYDVKM. The CDR3 is 16 amino acids. The V segment lost 5 bases and the J segment 0 bases; nucleotides outside the gene matches: 5. DNA for the CDR3: TGTGCCAGCAGTACCCCGACTAGCGGCTCCTACAATGAGCAGTTCTTC. This encodes CASSTPTSGSYNEQFF.

The V call is TRBV5-1, the J call TRBJ2-7; D is ambiguous. V was pared by 0 bases and J by 5 bases, with 12 bases between. The CDR3 spans 14 residues. Germline V CDR1 and CDR2: SGHRS, YFSETQ. The CDR3, as DNA: TGCGCCAGCAGCTTGGAACAGTCCACCGACGAGCAGTACTTC. Protein product: CASSLEQSTDEQYF.

This chain uses TRBV5-5 with TRBJ2-7; 12 nucleotides match TRBD2. The junction had 3 bases not matched to a gene; V was cut back by 4 bases and J by 4 bases. This CDR3 is built from 14 residues. Germline V gene sequence: CDR1 SGHKS, CDR2 YYEKEE (reference sequence). CDR3: CASSRLAGEYEQYF. CDR3 in DNA: TGTGCCAGCAGCCGACTAGCGGGAGAGTACGAGCAGTACTTC.